This TCR beta chain is drawn from a study of human thymus T cells. TCRdb's copy holds only in-frame clones and misses some; the assay was immunoSEQ multiplex PCR. The sample has 120,000 or so clones; 90% to 95% are singletons. To note about this clone: Its antigen remains unidentified.

General study points: Related research has reported that thymic repertoires overlap highly among unrelated individuals. Thymic and blood repertoires seemed to favor certain V and J genes.

Resections from corrective heart surgery provided thymus tissue. Samples came from healthy Finnish infants during open corrective cardiac surgery. The sequencing sample was made of thymus tissue. The receptor comes from a boy less than two years old with a congenital heart defect but otherwise immunologically healthy.

The CDR3 DNA sequence: TGTGCCAGCAGTGAAGGTTTTCATGGTAGCGGGGGGGCCGGGTCGAAGGTAGGCCAAGAGACCCAGTACTTC. Its translation is CASSEGFHGSGGAGSKVGQETQYF. The gene calls are TRBV6-1 and TRBJ2-5; 11 nucleotides agree with TRBD2. The length of the CDR3 is 24 residues. V dropped 1 base and J dropped 1; count of bases not matched to a gene: 26. Germline assignment: CDR1 MNHNS and CDR2 SASEGT.